This TCR beta chain was sequenced during a study of metastatic and nonmetastatic thyroid tumors (dated by TCRdb to 2019 to 2021). Notes on the research overall: The researchers compared repertoires between peripheral blood samples and tumor or nodule tissue samples from patients with malignant or benign thyroid disease. The paper's findings and limits, for the study overall: In both blood and tumor samples, malignant tumors were reported to have significantly higher TCR beta diversity than benign nodules.

This clone showed up many times. The target of this receptor is not known. Per-base quality was not reported, and no clone a single base away is much larger than it. Spanning cysteine to phenylalanine, the CDR3 consists of 14 amino acids. Just CDR3 DNA is preserved here, 42 bases in frame from base 1. Taken from the germline V gene (reference sequence), the CDR1 and CDR2 loops are GTSNPN and SVGIG. From V the trimming removes 5 bases and from J it removes 0 bases, while the gene matches leave 6 bases of the junction unaccounted for. The library was built by means of PCR. Sequencing used an Illumina HiSeq 4000. High-throughput sequencing was used to profile the CDR3 region of the TCR beta-chain in every patient. Regarding the original processing steps: CDR3 differences across clinicopathological groups were used to build a classifier for discriminating distant-metastatic papillary thyroid cancer patients. To measure repertoire diversity the researchers used the Shannon index, while the Morisita-Horn index served to gauge how similar the tumor and blood repertoires were. The raw public data were reprocessed by TCRdb itself: fastp quality trimming at Q25, MiXCR clonotype calling, in-frame beta chains only. The V and J calls shown here were made by TCRdb, not taken from the authors' results. Across this sample there are almost 70,000 clones, with 13% to 15% seen only once. About 6% of the sample is in the top ten clones.

No patient had received any treatment before thyroid surgery. Patient clinical samples collected from about 2011 to 2019 were retrospectively analysed using T-cell receptor beta sequencing. The chain is assembled from TRBV30 and TRBJ1-1, with 7 bases in between that match TRBD1. Material: blood. The sequence derives from a male donor with papillary thyroid cancer or a benign thyroid nodule (not recorded which). Some clones in this sample may be carry-over from other donors' samples. The CDR3 sequence is CAWGRQGLNTEAFF. The bases read TGTGCCTGGGGTAGACAGGGACTGAACACTGAAGCTTTCTTT.